This is a list of T cell receptor beta chains from one sample in a study of regulatory T cells in long-lasting Graves disease. TCRdb reanalysed the multiplex PCR reads using MiXCR and keeps one entry per CDR3 protein. The table shows fewer than 350,000 distinct CDR3 sequences, with over 15% occurring only once. The sequencing here drew on peripheral blood mononuclear cells (PBMCs), taken at new diagnosis, from a patient treated with antithyroid drugs. The receptors were gathered from a female donor with Graves disease. CDR3s include the opening cysteine and the closing phenylalanine or tryptophan. D genes are given only for firm matches. Part of the rows lack a size; the others show once, few, many or a class for expanded clones.

CDR3	DNA	V	D	size	J
CAGGTGATDTQYF	TGTGCCGGAGGGACAGGGGCGACAGATACGCAGTATTTT	TRBV30	TRBD1	many	TRBJ2-3
CASSDYGENWNEQFF	TGTGCCAGCAGTGACTACGGAGAGAACTGGAATGAGCAGTTCTTC	TRBV2	NA	many	TRBJ2-1
CASSPTTNPPAREIQPQHF	TGTGCCAGCTCACCAACGACGAATCCACCCGCTAGGGAAATACAGCCCCAGCATTTT	TRBV18	NA	NA	TRBJ1-5
CSARRTNTNTGELFF	TGCAGTGCTAGAAGGACTAACACGAACACCGGGGAGCTGTTTTTT	TRBV20-1	NA	many	TRBJ2-2
CASSYLRLAGNPDTQYF	TGTGCCAGCAGTTACCTTAGACTAGCGGGAAACCCAGATACGCAGTATTTT	TRBV12-3/TRBV12-4	TRBD2	many	TRBJ2-3
CASSPSGAGGYF	TGTGCCAGCAGCCCCTCTGGGGCCGGAGGATACTTC	TRBV11-2	NA	many	TRBJ2-7
CSARGIKRLNYEQYF	TGCAGTGCCCGTGGGATCAAACGACTGAACTACGAGCAGTACTTC	TRBV20-1	NA	many	TRBJ2-7
CASRNHGGGDTQYF	TGTGCCAGCAGAAACCACGGCGGGGGAGATACGCAGTATTTT	TRBV6-1	TRBD2	NA	TRBJ2-3
CASSAAGGEYGYTF	TGTGCCAGCAGTGCCGCAGGGGGCGAGTATGGCTACACCTTC	TRBV6-1	TRBD1	many	TRBJ1-2
CASSQDRGTVYLHF	TGTGCCAGCAGCCAAGATCGCGGGACAGTTTACCTCCACTTT	TRBV3-1	TRBD1	NA	TRBJ1-6
CASCFAVVKTQYF	TGTGCCAGCTGTTTTGCGGTGGTAAAGACCCAGTACTTC	TRBV6-2/TRBV6-3	NA	many	TRBJ2-5
CASSFIYEQYF	TGTGCCAGCAGTTTTATCTACGAGCAGTACTTC	TRBV25-1	NA	many	TRBJ2-7
CANTSGTGMRGYTF	TGTGCCAATACATCCGGGACAGGGATGAGAGGCTACACCTTC	TRBV2	TRBD1	many	TRBJ1-2
CASSFRTGGLETQYF	TGTGCCAGCAGCTTTAGAACAGGGGGCTTAGAGACCCAGTACTTC	TRBV11-2	TRBD1	many	TRBJ2-5
CASSLGLSGDEQFF	TGTGCCAGCAGCTTAGGACTGAGTGGGGATGAGCAGTTCTTC	TRBV7-3	NA	NA	TRBJ2-1
CASRPRSGITGGIGTEALF	TGTGCCAGCCGACCTCGGTCCGGGATAACAGGGGGCATCGGGACTGAAGCTTTGTTT	TRBV11-1	TRBD1	few	TRBJ1-1
CASVPGQVTEAFF	TGTGCCAGCGTGCCTGGGCAAGTGACTGAAGCTTTCTTT	TRBV28	NA	many	TRBJ1-1
CSVDAGRNTDTQYF	TGCAGCGTTGACGCCGGACGGAACACAGATACGCAGTATTTT	TRBV29-1	NA	few	TRBJ2-3
CASSGQDRVGDTQYF	TGCGCCAGCAGCGGACAGGACAGGGTTGGAGATACGCAGTATTTT	TRBV4-1	TRBD1	many	TRBJ2-3
CSAGTSGRETGELFF	TGCAGCGCCGGGACTAGCGGGAGAGAAACCGGGGAGCTGTTTTTT	TRBV20-1	TRBD2	many	TRBJ2-2
CSVEDPEGRGTDTQYF	TGCAGCGTTGAAGATCCGGAAGGGAGGGGGACAGATACGCAGTATTTT	TRBV29-1	NA	many	TRBJ2-3
CASSSKKNRASIAKNIQYF	TGTGCCAGCAGTTCGAAGAAAAACAGGGCCTCGATAGCCAAAAACATTCAGTACTTC	TRBV11-2	NA	NA	TRBJ2-4
CASSPGTSGYEQYF	TGTGCCAGCAGCCCAGGGACTAGCGGCTACGAGCAGTACTTC	TRBV12-3/TRBV12-4	TRBD2	many	TRBJ2-7
CASSVGPGSNQPQHF	TGTGCCAGCAGCGTAGGCCCTGGGAGCAATCAGCCCCAGCATTTT	TRBV9	NA	many	TRBJ1-5
CARVHLKLGQETGNTIYF	TGTGCCAGGGTACACCTCAAGCTTGGACAGGAGACTGGAAACACCATATATTTT	TRBV19	TRBD1	few	TRBJ1-3
CASSQDQDRGNEKLFF	TGTGCCAGCAGCCAAGACCAGGACAGGGGGAATGAAAAACTGTTTTTT	TRBV4-2	TRBD1	NA	TRBJ1-4
CASSRGRPSGGPGSYNEQFF	TGTGCCAGCAGCCGTGGACGGCCGTCGGGTGGGCCTGGATCCTACAATGAGCAGTTCTTC	TRBV7-9	NA	many	TRBJ2-1